These 23 T cell receptor beta chains share one sample of origin, sequenced in a study of CD8 T cells in ankylosing spondylitis (dated by TCRdb to the late 2010s). Receptor libraries were prepared by 5' RACE. Sequenced on an Illumina HiSeq 2500. TCRdb took the public reads, trimmed them with fastp at Q25, ran MiXCR for clone calling and kept in-frame beta chains. Every distinct CDR3 protein forms one entry, paired with its most common genes and DNA. In this sample the table shows around 250,000 distinct CDR3 sequences, 30% to 35% of which occur a single time. Around 4.5% of the sample is in the top ten clones. The sample taken for sequencing was blood, either unsorted or a sorted T cell fraction (not recorded which). The receptor source for this set is a male donor with ankylosing spondylitis or in good health (not recorded which).

This clonotype appeared a few times. This rearrangement joins TRBV7-2 to TRBJ1-2; D unresolved. V dropped 2 bases and J dropped 4 bases, with 11 bases sitting between them. From germline, CDR1 is SGHTA and CDR2 FQGNSA. CDR3 length equals 14 residues. In nucleotides, the CDR3 is TGTGCCAGCAGCTTATTAAACAGAATCTATGGCTACACCTTC. Residues: CASSLLNRIYGYTF.

The chain links TRBV28 to TRBJ1-2, with unresolved D. The V gene lost 6 bases and the J gene lost 1 base, with 9 bases spanning the gap. CDR1 is MDHEN and CDR2 is SYDVKM in the germline V gene. This CDR3 comprises 13 residues. CDR3 loop: CASRTRVNYGYTF. The CDR3 region has the DNA TGTGCCAGCAGAACACGGGTTAACTATGGCTACACCTTC.

The CDR3 loop is CASSWDSGGLFSGHF. The CDR3 bases are TGTGCCAGCAGTTGGGATTCAGGGGGTCTTTTTTCCGGGCATTTT. The chain joins TRBV12-3 or TRBV12-4 to TRBJ1-5; 7 positions agree with TRBD1. This CDR3 has 15 residues. V dropped 4 bases and J dropped 15; count of bases not matched to a gene: 18.

This clonotype was seen only a few times. The chain joins TRBV20-1 to TRBJ1-2; D unresolved. This CDR3 has 13 residues. Trimming removed 6 bases at V and 8 bases at J, with 19 bases between. CDR1 and CDR2 (germline): DFQATT, SNEGSKA (reference sequence). The CDR3 bases are TGCAGTGCCCGAGGAGTCAGATCTTTAGGCTACACCTTC. This gives the protein CSARGVRSLGYTF.

A few counts support this clonotype. The chain links TRBV20-1 to TRBJ1-4; D unresolved. The CDR3 runs 15 residues. The germline CDR1 and CDR2 sequences are DFQATT and SNEGSKA (reference sequence). The V gene lost 6 bases and the J gene lost 0 bases, with 14 bases spanning the gap. The CDR3 nucleotides are TGCAGTGCCTTTGCGGCACCATCAACTAATGAAAAACTGTTTTTT. Amino acid sequence: CSAFAAPSTNEKLFF.

This clonotype showed up just a few times. The chain joins TRBV12-3 or TRBV12-4 to TRBJ2-2; the match to TRBD2 covers 8 bases. Trimming removed 3 bases from V and 5 bases from J; junction bases left unmatched: 2. The CDR3 runs 14 residues. CDR3 sequence (DNA): TGTGCCAGCAGTTTGAGCGGGAGTACCGGGGAGCTGTTTTTT. Its protein product is CASSLSGSTGELFF.

This clonotype showed up just a few times. The genes are TRBV5-1 and TRBJ2-7; TRBD1 might be the D (5 bases). The CDR3 runs 14 residues. Germline CDR1 SGHRS, CDR2 YFSETQ. Trimming left V 4 bases short and J 0 bases short, with 11 bases between. The chain's CDR3 is CASSDSRVSYEQYF. CDR3 nucleotide sequence: TGCGCCAGCAGCGATAGCAGGGTCTCCTACGAGCAGTACTTC.

The rearrangement links TRBV20-1 to TRBJ2-5; D gene unclear. Germline V lookup: CDR1 DFQATT, CDR2 SNEGSKA (reference sequence). Trimming stripped 6 bases from V and 3 bases from J, with 14 bases between. The CDR3 extends over 13 amino acids. CDR3 residues: CSAPGQLKETQYF. Written as DNA, the CDR3 is TGCAGTGCGCCCGGCCAGCTTAAAGAGACCCAGTACTTC.

This clonotype has at least ten counts. The chain recombines TRBV27 with TRBJ2-5; TRBD1 matches at 9 bases. V dropped 3 bases and J dropped 4; count of bases not matched to a gene: 3. Germline CDR1 and CDR2: MNHEY and SMNVEV (reference sequence). The CDR3 totals 14 residues. CDR3 sequence: CASSFTGGAETQYF. The CDR3 coding sequence is TGTGCCAGCAGTTTCACAGGGGGCGCAGAGACCCAGTACTTC.

This clonotype was detected once. The CDR3 sequence is CAIIGTGGPNTIYF. CDR3 DNA sequence: TGTGCCATCATCGGAACAGGGGGCCCGAACACCATATATTTT. This rearrangement joins TRBV10-3 to TRBJ1-3, with 9 bases that match TRBD1. Germline loops: CDR1 ENHRY, CDR2 SYGVKD. CDR3 length equals 14 residues. With 7 bases clipped from V and 7 bases from J, the junction kept 8 bases outside the gene matches.

This clonotype has more than one count but fewer than ten. The chain has TRBV20-1 and TRBJ2-5; D is unresolved. Germline V lookup: CDR1 DFQATT, CDR2 SNEGSKA (reference sequence). The CDR3 consists of 15 residues. The ends were cut back, 0 bases at V and 2 bases at J, with 13 bases in the middle. CDR3 sequence: CSARDLRLSQETQYF. The CDR3 DNA sequence: TGCAGTGCTAGAGATCTCCGGCTGTCGCAAGAGACCCAGTACTTC.

This chain joins TRBV20-1 and TRBJ2-5; possibly TRBD2 for D (5 bases). V lost 1 base to trimming and J lost 5 bases, with 14 bases between them. Per germline, CDR1 DFQATT and CDR2 SNEGSKA (reference sequence). This CDR3 comprises 14 residues. The CDR3 nucleotides are TGCAGTGCTAGAGGTCGGCTAGCCGCGGAGACCCAGTACTTC. Translating gives CSARGRLAAETQYF.

The V call is TRBV7-9, the J call TRBJ2-3; D is undetermined. V lost 4 bases and J 1 base, leaving 15 bases between the germline ends. CDR3 length: 16 amino acids. CDR1 and CDR2 (germline): SEHNR, FQNEAQ (reference sequence). CDR3 in amino acids: CASSSPLHRGTDTQYF. The CDR3 nucleotides are TGTGCCAGCAGCTCCCCATTACATCGGGGCACAGATACGCAGTATTTT.

The chain uses TRBV20-1 and TRBJ2-5, with 9 positions matching TRBD2. The CDR3 loop spans 16 amino acids. CDR1 DFQATT and CDR2 SNEGSKA come from the germline V gene (reference sequence). V lost 5 bases to trimming and J lost 7 bases; unmatched junction nucleotides: 17. CDR3 nucleotides: TGCAGTGCTGGGCTAGCGGGGAGGGTGAGAGGAGGGACCCAGTACTTC. Its protein product is CSAGLAGRVRGGTQYF.

The chain is built from TRBV20-1 and TRBJ2-3; D ambiguous. The germline V and J ends were trimmed by 0 bases and 4 bases, with 8 bases remaining between them. The CDR3 has 13 amino acids. Germline CDR1 and CDR2: DFQATT and SNEGSKA (reference sequence). The CDR3 DNA reads TGCAGTGCTAGAGAGTTCGGATCAGATACGCAGTATTTT. Its protein product is CSAREFGSDTQYF.

This clonotype was found a few times. The V gene is TRBV29-1, the J gene TRBJ2-7, with D perhaps TRBD2 (6 bases). The CDR3 has 14 residues. Germline-derived CDR1 and CDR2 are SQVTM and ANQGSEA. V was clipped by 4 bases and J by 7 bases, with 20 bases between them. The CDR3 is CSVAFGESGGEQYF. CDR3 nucleotides: TGCAGCGTTGCGTTTGGGGAAAGCGGAGGGGAGCAGTACTTC.

The genes are TRBV7-2 and TRBJ2-2; 7 bases are shared with TRBD2. CDR1 is SGHTA and CDR2 is FQGNSA in the germline V gene. The CDR3 is 17 amino acids. V lost 1 base to trimming and J lost 0 bases; unmatched junction nucleotides: 5. The CDR3 is CASSLGPGGTNTGELFF. The CDR3, as DNA: TGTGCCAGCAGCTTAGGGCCGGGGGGAACGAACACCGGGGAGCTGTTTTTT.

Concerning this clonotype itself: Because the CDR3 is missing its conserved closing phenylalanine or tryptophan, this is likely a read error. It is unclear where the CDR3 begins or ends on the DNA, so no DNA is shown, and the CDR3 is as TCRdb lists it. The chain links TRBV28 to TRBJ1-1. The CDR3 extends over 11 residues, inclusive of both ends. In germline, CDR1 is MDHEN, CDR2 SYDVKM. The CDR3 protein is CASSSGWAFRL.

This clonotype was recorded a few times. The chain links TRBV5-1 to TRBJ2-1; either TRBD1 or TRBD2 may supply D (5 bases each). This CDR3 has 13 residues. Germline V gene sequence: CDR1 SGHRS, CDR2 YFSETQ. Trimming removed 2 bases from V and 9 bases from J, with 12 bases in between. The CDR3 nucleotides read TGCGCCAGCAGCTTAGGTCGAGGGGTTGAGCAGTTCTTC. Translation: CASSLGRGVEQFF.

V is TRBV7-2 and J is TRBJ2-5; perhaps TRBD1 as D (5 bases). Germline assignment: CDR1 SGHTA and CDR2 FQGNSA. The CDR3 totals 15 residues. V was shortened by 1 base and J by 5 bases, with 14 bases between the two germline ends. The CDR3: CASSLGSASGETQYF. The DNA for the CDR3 is TGTGCCAGCAGCTTAGGGTCAGCTTCAGGGGAGACCCAGTACTTC.

Many counts were recorded for this clonotype. The chain is built from TRBV20-1 and TRBJ2-3, with D maybe TRBD1 (6 bases). Per the germline V gene, CDR1 is DFQATT and CDR2 is SNEGSKA (reference sequence). There are 14 residues in the CDR3. Deletions cut 5 bases from V and 2 bases from J, with 14 bases between. The CDR3 reads CSALDSDVTDTQYF. CDR3 bases: TGCAGTGCTCTGGACAGCGATGTCACAGATACGCAGTATTTT.

The gene calls are TRBV29-1 and TRBJ2-1; D is uncertain. Trimming took 6 bases from V and 6 from J, leaving 15 bases between them. The germline V gene has CDR1 SQVTM and CDR2 ANQGSEA. The CDR3 consists of 13 residues. This chain's CDR3 is CSVAPGKINEQFF. CDR3 in DNA: TGCAGCGTCGCCCCAGGAAAAATCAATGAGCAGTTCTTC.

The chain joins TRBV7-2 to TRBJ2-1; 8 bases are shared with TRBD2. V was clipped by 4 bases and J by 4 bases; unmatched bases: 12. Germline V gene lookup returns CDR1 SGHTA and CDR2 FQGNSA. This CDR3 contains 17 residues. The DNA for the CDR3 is TGTGCCAGCAGCTCCCCAGCCGGGGGGGGTTCGTACAATGAGCAGTTCTTC. The encoded protein is CASSSPAGGGSYNEQFF.